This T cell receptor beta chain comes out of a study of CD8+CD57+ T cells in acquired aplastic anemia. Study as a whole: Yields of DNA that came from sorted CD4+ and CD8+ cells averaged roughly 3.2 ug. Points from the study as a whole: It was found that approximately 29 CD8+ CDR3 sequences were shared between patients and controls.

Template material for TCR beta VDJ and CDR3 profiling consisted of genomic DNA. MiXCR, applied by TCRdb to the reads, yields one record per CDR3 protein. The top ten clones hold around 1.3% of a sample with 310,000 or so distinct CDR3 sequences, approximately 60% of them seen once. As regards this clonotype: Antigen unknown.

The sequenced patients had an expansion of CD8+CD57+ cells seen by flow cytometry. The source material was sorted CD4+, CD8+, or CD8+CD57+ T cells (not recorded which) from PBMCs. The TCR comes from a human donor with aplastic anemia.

The chain's CDR3 is CASSPDGGYGYTF. The CDR3 coding sequence is TGCGCCAGCAGCCCCGACGGAGGATATGGCTACACCTTC. This sequence joins TRBV5-1 and TRBJ1-2; D remains ambiguous. CDR1 and CDR2 from the germline V gene are SGHRS and YFSETQ. V lost 4 bases, J lost 5 bases, and 12 bases lay in between. The CDR3 runs to 13 residues. Full variable domain (missing parts from reference TRBV5-1 and TRBJ1-2): KAGVTQTPRYLIKTRGQQVTLSCSPISGHRSVSWYQQTPGQGLQFLFEYFSETQRNKGNFPGRFSGRQFSNSRSEMNVSTLELGDSALYLCASSPDGGYGYTFGSGTRLTVV.